The subject of this entry is one T cell receptor beta chain. What it binds is not known. Within the sample, other DNA sequences also encode this same CDR3. The data originate from a study of shared clonotypes between healthy human individuals. Broader study findings: Naive subsets tended to show greater estimated richness than memory subsets.

Assay: immunoSEQ multiplex PCR; the TCRdb copy retains only in-frame clones and omits some. This sample has about 2.1 million clones, with over 85% found just once. This CDR3 comprises 13 residues. Trimming stripped 3 bases from V and 5 bases from J, with 10 bases between. CDR1 is MNHEY, CDR2 SMNVEV, per germline (reference sequence). Terminally differentiated effector memory CD45RA+ cells were excluded by CCR7 positive selection of CD45RO-negative cells. The rearrangement links TRBV27 to TRBJ1-1; D ambiguous. This TCR came from a man younger than 35 in good health. Some clones in this sample may be carry-over from other donors' samples. What was sequenced was naive CD8+ T cells from PBMCs. CDR3 sequence (DNA): TGTGCCAGCAGTTTCAGTGGAGGGACTGAAGCTTTCTTT. Translation: CASSFSGGTEAFF.